This T cell receptor beta chain is drawn from a study of T cell responses to AZD1222 COVID-19 vaccine. Findings and limits, study-wide: Epitopes outside B.1.351 and B.1.1.7 mutated regions reportedly drew nearly half of spike TCRs. Clonal diversity was possibly underestimated, and white British individuals and females predominated among donors.

Germline V gene lookup returns CDR1 MNHEY and CDR2 SVGAGI. The length of the CDR3 is 15 residues. The germline V and J ends were trimmed by 6 bases and 4 bases, with 16 bases remaining between them. Comment on this clone: The antigen remains undetermined.

This table comes from immunoSEQ multiplex PCR, and its TCRdb copy is limited to in-frame clones, with some not included. Counted here are 100,000 to 120,000 clones, 86% occurring once; the ten biggest clones make up 2.5% to 4%. The TCR originated in an adult in good health. The chain employs TRBV6-5 and TRBJ1-5, with D possibly TRBD1 on 5 matching bases. The sequences come from peripheral blood, collected on day 0 of AZD1222 vaccination. CDR3 DNA sequence: TGTGCCAGCAGAACCGATGCGGGGACTAATCAGCCCCAGCATTTT. It translates to CASRTDAGTNQPQHF.